This TCR beta chain was recovered during a study of blood T cell repertoires in COVID-19. Study-wide context: In each case, the material was cDNA or gDNA derived from T cells, B-cell-depleted T cells, or PBMCs.

This clone was detected only once. Per the original methods: Amplification of reference gene primers provided the estimated nucleated cell counts. Clones were sequenced by immunoSEQ multiplex PCR, and TCRdb holds only the in-frame ones, with some missing. For V, J and clone size, that table is used; D and trimming come from the DNA. There are 230,000 or so clones in the sample; 75% to 85% occur only once, and over 1.2% lies in the top ten. V trimming: 6 bases; J trimming: 7 bases; junction bases outside the gene matches: 13. Per the germline V gene, CDR1 is LNHDA and CDR2 is SQIVND (reference sequence). CDR3 length equals 17 residues.

The sequence was obtained from a woman aged 40 to 50 who had recovered from COVID-19. The chain combines TRBV19 with TRBJ2-1; 12 nucleotides align to TRBD1. Source material: peripheral blood. CDR3 in amino acids: CASSTRWGTGGGNEQFF. The DNA of the CDR3 is TGTGCCAGTAGCACCCGTTGGGGGACAGGGGGCGGAAATGAGCAGTTCTTC. Looking up the rest from reference TRBV19 and TRBJ2-1 gives the full variable domain: DGGITQSPKYLFRKEGQNVTLSCEQNLNHDAMYWYRQDPGQGLRLIYYSQIVNDFQKGDIAEGYSVSREKKESFPLTVTSAQKNPTAFYLCASSTRWGTGGGNEQFFGPGTRLTVL.